Listed below are T cell receptor beta chains from one sample, sequenced in a study of cytomegalovirus exposure and HLA in healthy donors. This table comes from immunoSEQ multiplex PCR, and its TCRdb copy is limited to in-frame clones, with some not included. This sample has fewer than 65,000 clones, with 73% found just once. Sequenced: PBMCs. The receptors were sampled from a man aged 45 to 65 in good health and CMV-seronegative. Each CDR3 is given with its conserved first and last residue. The D gene is left open where the match is weak. Rows may omit the clone size; those that give it use once, few, many or a size class.

j_gene,d_gene,v_gene,abundance,CDR3aa,CDR3nt
TRBJ1-4,-,TRBV5-1,once,CASNSGRSNEKLFF,TGCGCCAGCAATAGCGGACGATCAAATGAAAAACTGTTTTTT
TRBJ1-5,-,TRBV2,-,CASGGAYSNQPQHF,TGTGCCAGCGGCGGGGCATATAGCAATCAGCCCCAGCATTTT
TRBJ1-2,-,TRBV9,-,CASSVATYGQGGDYGYTF,TGTGCCAGCAGCGTAGCTACATATGGGCAGGGAGGTGACTATGGCTACACCTTC
TRBJ2-5,-,TRBV5-4,-,CASSLARLEETQYF,TGTGCCAGCAGCCTCGCCAGGCTTGAAGAGACCCAGTACTTC
TRBJ1-1,-,TRBV6-5,few,CASSYSWGRDTEAFF,TGTGCCAGCAGTTACTCGTGGGGGCGGGACACTGAAGCTTTCTTT
TRBJ1-3,-,TRBV19,-,CASSWGVASSGNTIYF,TGTGCCAGTAGTTGGGGGGTCGCCTCTTCTGGAAACACCATATATTTT
TRBJ1-6,-,TRBV15,-,CATSIGGSSDSPLHF,TGTGCCACCAGCATAGGAGGGAGTTCAGATTCACCCCTCCACTTT
TRBJ1-4,-,TRBV9,-,CASSEGGVAEKLFF,TGTGCCAGCAGCGAGGGGGGGGTTGCCGAAAAACTGTTTTTT
TRBJ2-3,TRBD2,TRBV5-4,-,CASSGPQRGGVNTQYF,TGTGCCAGCAGCGGGCCTCAGCGGGGGGGCGTAAATACGCAGTATTTT
TRBJ2-7,TRBD1,TRBV6-5,-,CASSQTGGEQYF,TGTGCCAGCAGCCAAACAGGGGGCGAGCAGTACTTC
TRBJ2-1,-,TRBV7-3,once,CASSLWAGHSYNEQFF,TGTGCCAGCAGCTTATGGGCAGGACACTCCTACAATGAGCAGTTCTTC
TRBJ2-7,TRBD1,TRBV27,-,CVTGGYEQYF,TGTGTGACAGGGGGCTACGAGCAGTACTTC
TRBJ1-2,-,TRBV4-1,-,CASSQDLSTSLYGYTF,TGCGCCAGCAGCCAAGATCTTTCCACTTCCCTCTATGGCTACACCTTC
TRBJ1-1,-,TRBV5-6,-,CASSPSGGGYGTEAFF,TGTGCCAGCAGCCCCTCGGGGGGAGGGTATGGCACTGAAGCTTTCTTT
TRBJ1-4,-,TRBV5-1,-,CASSLMGGNEKLFF,TGCGCCAGCAGCTTGATGGGCGGGAATGAAAAACTGTTTTTT
TRBJ1-4,-,TRBV30,once,CAWSSGRRREKLFF,TGTGCCTGGAGTAGTGGCAGGAGGAGGGAAAAACTGTTTTTT
TRBJ2-1,-,TRBV19,-,CASTGQGWNEQFF,TGTGCCAGTACAGGCCAGGGGTGGAATGAGCAGTTCTTC
TRBJ1-6,-,TRBV11-2,-,CASTSRDTYNSPLHF,TGTGCCAGCACCTCACGGGACACCTATAATTCACCCCTCCACTTT
TRBJ2-7,TRBD2,TRBV5-1,-,CASSWTSGGSYEQYF,TGCGCCAGCAGCTGGACTAGCGGGGGCTCCTACGAGCAGTACTTC
TRBJ2-7,TRBD1,TRBV10-3,-,CAISDGTASYEQYF,TGTGCCATCAGTGACGGGACAGCTTCCTACGAGCAGTACTTC
TRBJ2-5,-,TRBV11-3,-,CASSPGTEETQYF,TGTGCCAGCAGCCCTGGGACTGAAGAGACCCAGTACTTC
TRBJ2-1,TRBD1,TRBV5-4,-,CASSTGTGATLSSYNEQFF,TGTGCCAGCAGTACCGGGACAGGGGCTACCCTTTCCTCCTACAATGAGCAGTTCTTC
TRBJ2-5,-,TRBV5-1,-,CASTSGHGDQETQYF,TGCGCCAGCACCTCCGGACATGGGGATCAAGAGACCCAGTACTTC